This record concerns one T cell receptor beta chain sequence. The entry originates in a study of blood T cell repertoires in COVID-19. Looking at the study overall: The samples span acute and convalescent COVID-19 from the United States, Italy and Spain. The analysed material was cDNA or gDNA that came from T cells, B-cell-depleted T cells, or PBMCs.

CDR1 and CDR2 from the germline V gene are SEHNR and FQNEAQ (reference sequence). This CDR3 has 14 amino acids. Trimming left V 5 bases short and J 2 bases short, with 9 bases between. In Seattle, patients joined the study during active infection and were tracked longitudinally. Repertoires were generated with immunoSEQ multiplex PCR, while TCRdb's copy carries only in-frame clones and drops some. The sample consists of 150,000 to 200,000 clones, roughly 81% of them appearing once. The J gene is TRBJ2-2, the V gene TRBV7-9; no reliable D call. This receptor was identified in a woman aged 40 to 49 with COVID-19, enrolled during active disease. What was sequenced was peripheral blood. CDR3: CASSRLANTGELFF. In DNA form, the CDR3 reads TGTGCCAGCAGCCGACTGGCCAACACCGGGGAGCTGTTTTTT.